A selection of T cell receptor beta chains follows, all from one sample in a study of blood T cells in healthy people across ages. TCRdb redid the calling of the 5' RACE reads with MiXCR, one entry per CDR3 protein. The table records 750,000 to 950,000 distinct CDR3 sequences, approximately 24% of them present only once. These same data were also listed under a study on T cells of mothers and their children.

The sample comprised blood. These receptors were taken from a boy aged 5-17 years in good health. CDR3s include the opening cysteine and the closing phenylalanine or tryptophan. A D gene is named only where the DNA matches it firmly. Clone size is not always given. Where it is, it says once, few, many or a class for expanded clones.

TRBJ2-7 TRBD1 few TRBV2 TGTGCCAGCAGTGAAAACAGGGGATTAGAGCAGTACTTC CASSENRGLEQYF
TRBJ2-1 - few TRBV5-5 TGTGCCAGCAGCCTCCCTCGGCCCGCGGGGGAGCAGTTCTTC CASSLPRPAGEQFF
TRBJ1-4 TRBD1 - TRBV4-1 TGCGCCAGCAGCCAAGGCGGGACAGGGGGCGCCGGAGAAAAACTGTTTTTT CASSQGGTGGAGEKLFF
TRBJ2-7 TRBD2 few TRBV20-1 TGCAGTGCTATTGGACTAGCGGGGGCCTTCTCCTACGAGCAGTACTTC CSAIGLAGAFSYEQYF
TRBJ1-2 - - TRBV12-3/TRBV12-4 TGTGCCAGCAGTCCCATATATCGACAGCTTCTCTATGGCTACACCTTC CASSPIYRQLLYGYTF
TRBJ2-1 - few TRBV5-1 TGCGCCAGCAGCTTGGAGTGGGGTGGCTCCTACAATGAGCAGTTCTTC CASSLEWGGSYNEQFF
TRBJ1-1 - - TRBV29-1 TGCAGCGTTGGCGCCATCGACGTCGGTGAAGCTTTCTTT CSVGAIDVGEAFF
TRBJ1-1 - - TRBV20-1 TGCAGTGCTGGGGGGGGCAGGGCCCACACTGAAGCTTTCTTT CSAGGGRAHTEAFF
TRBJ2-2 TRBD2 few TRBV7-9 TGTGCCAGCAGCCCCCACCAGGGCGGGGGGCCGGTGAACACCGGGGAGCTGTTTTTT CASSPHQGGGPVNTGELFF
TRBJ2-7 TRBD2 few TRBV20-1 TGCAGTGCTCTGGAAGGGACTAGCGGAGGCGAGCAGTACTTC CSALEGTSGGEQYF
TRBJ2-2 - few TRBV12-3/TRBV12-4 TGTGCCAGCAGAGTGGAGAACACCGGGGAGCTGTTTTTT CASRVENTGELFF
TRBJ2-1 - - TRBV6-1 TGTGCCAACCGGGACTCGTCGTTACCCCTCAATGAGCAGTTCTTC CANRDSSLPLNEQFF
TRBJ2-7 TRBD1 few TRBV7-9 TGTGCCAGCAGCCCGGACAGGCGACCCTACGAGCAGTACTTC CASSPDRRPYEQYF
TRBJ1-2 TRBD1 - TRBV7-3 TGTGCCAGCAGCTTTAGGACAGGGGAGGGCTACACCTTC CASSFRTGEGYTF
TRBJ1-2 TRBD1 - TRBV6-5 TGTGCCAGCAGTTACGGAGTGGGGACAGGTCCCCTTGGGTACACCTTC CASSYGVGTGPLGYTF
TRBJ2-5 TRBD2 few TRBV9 TGTGCCAGCAGCGTAGGGGGACTAGCGGGGGACCAAGAGACCCAGTACTTC CASSVGGLAGDQETQYF
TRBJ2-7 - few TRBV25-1 TGTGCCAGCACCATGGGCCACGAGCAGTACTTC CASTMGHEQYF